These 20 T cell receptor beta chains originate from one sample sequenced in a study of T cell repertoires in cytomegalovirus infection. Using its own MiXCR run on the reads, TCRdb lists one record per CDR3 protein. The data show approximately 630,000 distinct CDR3 sequences, with approximately 24% seen just once and less than 10% held by the top ten. The sample consisted of CD8+ T cells from PBMCs. The receptors were gathered from a human donor in good health (CMV status not recorded). Some clones in this sample may be carry-over from other donors' samples.

V and J are TRBV24-1 and TRBJ2-1, with 7 bases aligning to TRBD2. V lost 9 bases, J lost 2 bases, and 6 bases stayed unmatched. The CDR3 sequence is 14 residues long. The germline CDR1 and CDR2 sequences are KGHDR and SFDVKD. The CDR3, as DNA: TGTGCCACCCAACGGGGGGTAGCCTACAATGAGCAGTTCTTC. This sequence encodes CATQRGVAYNEQFF.

The J gene is TRBJ1-1, the V gene TRBV7-9; no definite D call. The CDR3 is made up of 16 amino acids. V lost 1 base and J 1 base, leaving 13 bases between the germline ends. Germline CDR1 SEHNR, CDR2 FQNEAQ (reference sequence). CDR3: CASSLVYRAGNTEAFF. The CDR3 nucleotides are TGTGCCAGCAGCTTAGTTTATCGGGCAGGGAACACTGAAGCTTTCTTT. The variable domain in full, with the rest retrieved from reference TRBV7-9 and TRBJ1-1, is DTGVSQNPRHKITKRGQNVTFRCDPISEHNRLYWYRQTLGQGPEFLTYFQNEAQLEKSRLLSDRFSAERPKGSFSTLEIQRTEQGDSAMYLCASSLVYRAGNTEAFFGQGTRLTVV.

This clonotype has more than one count but fewer than ten. The V call is TRBV5-4, the J call TRBJ2-7; 7 bases are a match to TRBD2. V trimming: 6 bases; J trimming: 5 bases; junction bases outside the gene matches: 5. There are 12 residues in the CDR3. Germline-derived CDR1 and CDR2 are SGHNT and YYREEE (reference sequence). The DNA of the CDR3 is TGTGCCAGCACCGCGGGGGAACACGAGCAGTACTTC. It translates to CASTAGEHEQYF.

The chain recombines TRBV6-5 with TRBJ2-5; perhaps TRBD1 as D (6 bases). CDR3 length equals 16 residues. The germline V gene has CDR1 MNHEY and CDR2 SVGAGI. Trimming left V 5 bases short and J 5 bases short, with 21 bases between. The CDR3 protein is CASSTATGTPGETQYF. Here the CDR3 DNA reads TGTGCCAGCAGTACCGCGACCGGGACACCCGGGGAGACCCAGTACTTC.

This chain links TRBV6-1 with TRBJ2-1; 8 bases are shared with TRBD2. CDR3 length: 14 amino acids. Germline trimming cut 4 bases from V and 6 bases from J; bases unmatched to any gene: 5. Looked up from germline, CDR1 is MNHNS and CDR2 is SASEGT. CDR3 sequence reads: CASSVGGVVNEQFF. CDR3 DNA: TGTGCCAGCAGTGTCGGGGGGGTCGTCAATGAGCAGTTCTTC.

This clonotype was detected a few times. The chain recombines TRBV25-1 with TRBJ2-1; tentatively, D is TRBD1 or TRBD2 (5 bases each). Germline CDR1 MGHDK, CDR2 SYGVNS. Trimming took 0 bases from V and 9 from J, leaving 12 bases between them. The CDR3 consists of 14 residues. The CDR3 coding sequence is TGTGCCAGCAGTGAATATTGGTGGGGGACTGAGCAGTTCTTC. It yields the protein CASSEYWWGTEQFF.

This rearrangement joins TRBV5-5 to TRBJ1-2; D not resolved. Trimming took 4 bases from V and 0 from J, leaving 19 bases between them. Germline CDR1 SGHKS, CDR2 YYEKEE (reference sequence). The CDR3 consists of 17 residues. The CDR3 spells CASSGPKTPSTNYGYTF. In DNA, the CDR3 is TGTGCCAGCAGCGGACCTAAGACACCGTCGACTAACTATGGCTACACCTTC. The full variable domain, with the rest looked up from reference TRBV5-5 and TRBJ1-2, is DAGVTQSPTHLIKTRGQQVTLRCSPISGHKSVSWYQQVLGQGPQFIFQYYEKEERGRGNFPDRFSARQFPNYSSELNVNALLLGDSALYLCASSGPKTPSTNYGYTFGSGTRLTVV.

This clonotype was seen repeatedly, ten times or more. The V gene is TRBV7-9, the J gene TRBJ2-3; a possible D gene is TRBD2 (5 bases). This CDR3 is built from 15 residues. The V and J ends lost 5 bases and 2 bases respectively, with 14 bases between them. Germline V gives CDR1 SEHNR, CDR2 FQNEAQ (reference sequence). This chain's CDR3 is CASSHPGEPTDTQYF. In DNA, the CDR3 is TGTGCCAGCAGCCATCCCGGGGAGCCCACAGATACGCAGTATTTT.

Only a few counts were recorded for this clonotype. The chain's CDR3 is CSVEWAGAAEAFF. The CDR3 nucleotides are TGCAGCGTTGAATGGGCAGGGGCCGCTGAAGCTTTCTTT. The V call is TRBV29-1, the J call TRBJ1-1; maybe TRBD1 (6 bases). The CDR3 loop spans 13 amino acids. The germline V gene encodes CDR1 SQVTM and CDR2 ANQGSEA. V was clipped by 2 bases and J by 6 bases, with 13 bases between them.

The gene calls are TRBV28 and TRBJ2-7, with TRBD1 matching 9 bases. V was clipped by 6 bases and J by 3 bases; unmatched bases: 9. The CDR3 consists of 15 residues. From germline, CDR1 is MDHEN and CDR2 SYDVKM. CDR3 DNA sequence: TGTGCCAGCAGCTACCGGACAGGGGAAAGCTACGAGCAGTACGTC. It is translated as CASSYRTGESYEQYV.

This clonotype has a handful of counts. The chain carries TRBV6-2 or TRBV6-3 and TRBJ2-1; possibly TRBD1 or TRBD2 for D (5 bases each). The germline CDR1 and CDR2 sequences are MNHEY and SVGEGT. The V gene lost 7 bases and the J gene lost 4 bases, with 17 bases spanning the gap. This CDR3 comprises 15 residues. DNA for the CDR3: TGTGCCAGCACAGGGTTGGGGGTCAAATACAATGAGCAGTTCTTC. Residues: CASTGLGVKYNEQFF.

This clonotype was counted only a few times. The chain employs TRBV4-1 and TRBJ1-4, with TRBD1 matching over 7 bases. Trimming took 4 bases from V and 6 from J; bases not matched to a gene: 11. The CDR3 length is 16 residues. Germline values: CDR1 MGHRA, CDR2 YSYEKL. DNA of the CDR3: TGCGCCAGCAGCCTAACTCGACAGGGCGGGGATGAAAAACTGTTTTTT. Amino acid sequence: CASSLTRQGGDEKLFF.

This clonotype was counted only a few times. This rearrangement joins TRBV15 to TRBJ2-2; D may be TRBD2 (7 bases). The length of the CDR3 is 17 residues. CDR1 LNHNV and CDR2 YYDKDF come from the germline V gene (reference sequence). Trimming removed 3 bases from V and 4 bases from J, with 18 bases in between. In DNA, the CDR3 is TGTGCCACCAGCAGTTCTAGGGGGGGTCGGAGCACCGGGGAGCTGTTTTTT. Translation gives CATSSSRGGRSTGELFF.

This clonotype was picked up a small number of times. J is TRBJ2-3 and V is TRBV6-6, with a possible D match to TRBD1 (5 bases). The V gene's germline CDR1 is MNHNY and CDR2 SVGAGI (reference sequence). The V end was cut by 7 bases, the J end by 5 bases, with 22 bases between. The CDR3 is 16 residues long. The CDR3 here is CASIKTATSSIDTQYF. For the CDR3, the DNA is TGTGCCAGCATCAAGACAGCCACCTCGAGTATAGATACGCAGTATTTT.

This clonotype was counted ten times or more. J is TRBJ1-2 and V is TRBV28; possibly TRBD1 for D (6 bases). Per germline, CDR1 MDHEN and CDR2 SYDVKM. This CDR3 spans 16 amino acids. The V end lost 6 bases, the J end lost 5 bases, and 22 bases lay between the germline ends. The CDR3 reads CASSLRGPGGRYGYTF. The CDR3 region has the DNA TGTGCCAGCAGCTTGCGGGGGCCCGGGGGCCGGTATGGCTACACCTTC.

The table lists this clonotype with a count of one. The chain uses TRBV29-1 and TRBJ2-5, with TRBD2 matching over 8 bases. The CDR3 is made up of 15 amino acids. J gave up 1 base and V 4 bases, and 8 bases lay outside the gene matches. The germline V gene encodes CDR1 SQVTM and CDR2 ANQGSEA. The CDR3 DNA reads TGCAGCGTTGTTCCCACTAGCGGCATCCAAGAGACCCAGTACTTC. It yields the protein CSVVPTSGIQETQYF.

This clonotype was detected ten times or more. This chain joins TRBV29-1 and TRBJ1-1; TRBD1 might be the D (5 bases). Trimming cost V 7 bases and J 1 base, with 10 bases left between them. The CDR3 has 12 residues. Per the germline V gene, CDR1 is SQVTM and CDR2 is ANQGSEA. This chain's CDR3 is CSETDRNTEAFF. The CDR3 nucleotides are TGCAGCGAGACCGACAGGAACACTGAAGCTTTCTTT.

This clonotype was counted at least ten times. The rearrangement joins TRBV27 to TRBJ1-5; D is perhaps TRBD1 (5 bases). CDR1 and CDR2 (germline): MNHEY, SMNVEV (reference sequence). Trimming shortened V by 5 bases and J by 0 bases, and 8 bases separated the two germline ends. The CDR3 covers 14 residues. The CDR3, as DNA: TGTGCCAGCAGTCTCAGGGCTAGCAATCAGCCCCAGCATTTT. As protein: CASSLRASNQPQHF.

The CDR3 DNA reads TGTGCCAGCAGTCTCCGGGGGAGGGATGAGCAGTTCTTC. Residues: CASSLRGRDEQFF. This sequence joins TRBV28 and TRBJ2-1; 7 bases match TRBD2. The V and J ends lost 5 bases and 8 bases, in that order; junction bases with no gene match: 6. Germline values: CDR1 MDHEN, CDR2 SYDVKM. CDR3 length: 13 residues.

This clonotype was detected ten times or more. The gene calls are TRBV6-1 and TRBJ2-7; tentatively, D is TRBD1 (6 bases). CDR1 is MNHNS, CDR2 SASEGT, per germline. The V end was cut by 2 bases, the J end by 3 bases, with 11 bases between. CDR3 length: 14 residues. The CDR3 reads CASSELDRIYEQYF. The CDR3 DNA sequence: TGTGCCAGCAGTGAACTGGACAGAATCTACGAGCAGTACTTC.